These T cell receptor beta chains were read from a single sample in a study of CD8 T cells in Susac syndrome. TCRdb recomputed calls from the immunoSEQ multiplex PCR reads with MiXCR, one row per CDR3 protein. In the table there are approximately 170,000 distinct CDR3 sequences, just over 90% of which are singletons. Sequencing was done on a sample of CD4+ T cells from PBMCs. The receptors here all came from a human donor in good health. CDR3s include the opening cysteine and the closing phenylalanine or tryptophan. D genes are given only for firm matches. Some rows mark clone size as missing; the rest say once, few, many or name a class of expanded clone.

cdr3_length: 11
d_call: .
j_call: TRBJ2-3
clone_size: .
v_call: TRBV6-2/TRBV6-3
cdr3_aa: CASSRVDTQYF
cdr3_nt: TGTGCCAGCAGCCGCGTAGATACGCAGTATTTT

cdr3_length: 15
d_call: .
j_call: TRBJ2-7
clone_size: .
v_call: TRBV5-5
cdr3_aa: CASSLWAEFWREGYF
cdr3_nt: TGTGCCAGCAGCTTGTGGGCCGAATTCTGGAGGGAAGGGTACTTC

cdr3_length: 13
d_call: .
j_call: TRBJ1-1
clone_size: .
v_call: TRBV29-1
cdr3_aa: CSVERTRNTEAFF
cdr3_nt: TGCAGCGTTGAAAGGACTCGGAACACTGAAGCTTTCTTT

cdr3_length: 14
d_call: .
j_call: TRBJ1-1
clone_size: .
v_call: TRBV27
cdr3_aa: CASSLSRMNTEAFF
cdr3_nt: TGTGCCAGCAGTTTATCCCGGATGAACACTGAAGCTTTCTTT

cdr3_length: 13
d_call: .
j_call: TRBJ2-3
clone_size: .
v_call: TRBV2
cdr3_aa: CASSDQDTDTQYF
cdr3_nt: TGTGCCAGCAGTGATCAGGACACAGATACGCAGTATTTT

cdr3_length: 16
d_call: .
j_call: TRBJ1-6
clone_size: .
v_call: TRBV4-2
cdr3_aa: CASSQEPGRYNSPLHF
cdr3_nt: TGTGCCAGCAGCCAGGAACCGGGACGGTATAATTCACCCCTCCACTTT

cdr3_length: 15
d_call: .
j_call: TRBJ1-6
clone_size: once
v_call: TRBV5-1
cdr3_aa: CASSLGAIINSPLHF
cdr3_nt: TGCGCCAGCAGCTTGGGCGCCATAATCAATTCACCCCTCCACTTT

cdr3_length: 13
d_call: .
j_call: TRBJ2-7
clone_size: .
v_call: TRBV27
cdr3_aa: CASSFGYYYEQYF
cdr3_nt: TGTGCCAGCAGTTTCGGGTACTACTACGAGCAGTACTTC

cdr3_length: 12
d_call: .
j_call: TRBJ1-2
clone_size: .
v_call: TRBV20-1
cdr3_aa: CSAQDGYGGYTF
cdr3_nt: TGCAGTGCCCAGGACGGCTATGGTGGCTACACCTTC

cdr3_length: 14
d_call: .
j_call: TRBJ2-5
clone_size: once
v_call: TRBV5-6
cdr3_aa: CASSPGQKGETQYF
cdr3_nt: TGTGCCAGCAGCCCGGGACAAAAGGGAGAGACCCAGTACTTC

cdr3_length: 15
d_call: .
j_call: TRBJ1-2
clone_size: .
v_call: TRBV6-5
cdr3_aa: CASSYEGSPIRGYTF
cdr3_nt: TGTGCCAGCAGTTACGAGGGCAGCCCTATTCGAGGCTACACCTTC

cdr3_length: 12
d_call: .
j_call: TRBJ2-7
clone_size: .
v_call: TRBV5-1
cdr3_aa: CASSLDRYEQYF
cdr3_nt: TGCGCCAGCAGCTTGGACAGGTACGAGCAGTACTTC

cdr3_length: 15
d_call: .
j_call: TRBJ2-7
clone_size: .
v_call: TRBV19
cdr3_aa: CASSIEEGVAYEQYF
cdr3_nt: TGTGCCAGTAGTATAGAAGAGGGGGTGGCCTACGAGCAGTACTTC

cdr3_length: 16
d_call: TRBD1
j_call: TRBJ2-2
clone_size: .
v_call: TRBV4-1
cdr3_aa: CASSQSGTGVTGELFF
cdr3_nt: TGCGCCAGCAGCCAGTCCGGGACAGGGGTGACCGGGGAGCTGTTTTTT

cdr3_length: 17
d_call: .
j_call: TRBJ2-5
clone_size: .
v_call: TRBV5-1
cdr3_aa: CASSLAVFGTDQETQYF
cdr3_nt: TGCGCCAGCAGCTTGGCCGTGTTTGGCACCGATCAAGAGACCCAGTACTTC

cdr3_length: 14
d_call: .
j_call: TRBJ2-1
clone_size: .
v_call: TRBV19
cdr3_aa: CASSSRGLGDEQFF
cdr3_nt: TGTGCCAGTAGTTCCAGGGGACTGGGGGATGAGCAGTTCTTC

cdr3_length: 14
d_call: TRBD1
j_call: TRBJ1-1
clone_size: once
v_call: TRBV7-2
cdr3_aa: CASSMTGAITEAFF
cdr3_nt: TGTGCCAGCAGCATGACAGGGGCTATTACTGAAGCTTTCTTT

cdr3_length: 14
d_call: TRBD2
j_call: TRBJ2-7
clone_size: .
v_call: TRBV6-5
cdr3_aa: CASTGRRGFHEQYF
cdr3_nt: TGTGCCAGCACCGGACGGCGGGGGTTCCACGAGCAGTACTTC

cdr3_length: 15
d_call: TRBD2
j_call: TRBJ2-3
clone_size: .
v_call: TRBV6-6
cdr3_aa: CASSWGSGPPDTQYF
cdr3_nt: TGTGCCAGCAGTTGGGGTAGCGGGCCCCCAGATACGCAGTATTTT

cdr3_length: 14
d_call: .
j_call: TRBJ1-1
clone_size: .
v_call: TRBV5-1
cdr3_aa: CASSLYTENTEAFF
cdr3_nt: TGCGCCAGCAGCTTGTACACGGAGAACACTGAAGCTTTCTTT

cdr3_length: 13
d_call: .
j_call: TRBJ1-1
clone_size: .
v_call: TRBV20-1
cdr3_aa: CSAPDSLATEAFF
cdr3_nt: TGCAGTGCCCCGGACAGCCTGGCCACTGAAGCTTTCTTT

cdr3_length: 14
d_call: .
j_call: TRBJ2-1
clone_size: .
v_call: TRBV4-1
cdr3_aa: CASSQEQGLYEQFF
cdr3_nt: TGCGCCAGCAGCCAAGAACAAGGACTCTATGAGCAGTTCTTC

cdr3_length: 13
d_call: TRBD2
j_call: TRBJ2-1
clone_size: .
v_call: TRBV25-1
cdr3_aa: CASSWRGNNEQFF
cdr3_nt: TGTGCCAGCAGTTGGCGGGGGAACAATGAGCAGTTCTTC

cdr3_length: 16
d_call: TRBD2
j_call: TRBJ2-5
clone_size: .
v_call: TRBV20-1
cdr3_aa: CSASDITSGGKETQYF
cdr3_nt: TGCAGTGCTAGCGACATAACTAGCGGGGGGAAAGAGACCCAGTACTTC

cdr3_length: 12
d_call: .
j_call: TRBJ1-1
clone_size: .
v_call: TRBV14
cdr3_aa: CASSQLTVEAFF
cdr3_nt: TGTGCCAGCAGCCAGTTGACAGTTGAAGCTTTCTTT

cdr3_length: 13
d_call: .
j_call: TRBJ2-7
clone_size: once
v_call: TRBV20-1
cdr3_aa: CSAPVGGHDEQYF
cdr3_nt: TGCAGTGCCCCGGTGGGGGGTCACGACGAGCAGTACTTC

cdr3_length: 13
d_call: TRBD1
j_call: TRBJ2-7
clone_size: .
v_call: TRBV20-1
cdr3_aa: CSAGQGASYEQYF
cdr3_nt: TGCAGTGCTGGTCAGGGGGCTTCCTACGAGCAGTACTTC

cdr3_length: 14
d_call: TRBD1
j_call: TRBJ1-5
clone_size: .
v_call: TRBV20-1
cdr3_aa: CSARENTGDQPQHF
cdr3_nt: TGCAGTGCTAGAGAAAATACAGGGGATCAGCCCCAGCATTTT